One sample yielded the 21 T cell receptor beta chains listed below, sequenced in a study of OX40 agonist ivuxolimab in advanced cancers. The assay was immunoSEQ multiplex PCR, and TCRdb's table has in-frame clones only and misses some. This table holds tens of thousands of clones, roughly 80% found once. Sample: CD4+ or CD8+ T cells sorted from blood, taken in a trial of the OX40 agonist ivuxolimab. These TCRs come from an adult with an advanced solid tumor such as melanoma, head and neck, liver or kidney cancer.

The chain combines TRBV6-5 with TRBJ1-2, with D hard to call. Trimming removed 7 bases at V and 5 bases at J, with 20 bases between. The CDR3 covers 15 residues. The germline gives CDR1 MNHEY, CDR2 SVGAGI. CDR3 bases: TGTGCCAGCACCTCTAGTCTTCTCGGGGTGTATGGCTACACCTTC. Encoded protein: CASTSSLLGVYGYTF.

CDR3 nucleotide sequence: TGTGCCAGTAGTATTGGGGAAAGCGCAGATACGCAGTATTTT. This codes for CASSIGESADTQYF. The V and J genes are TRBV19 and TRBJ2-3, with D hard to call. V was shortened by 3 bases and J by 4 bases, with 11 bases between the two germline ends. The germline gives CDR1 LNHDA, CDR2 SQIVND (reference sequence). The CDR3 is 14 residues long.

This rearrangement joins TRBV2 to TRBJ2-5, with D unclear. V lost 5 bases and J lost 1, with 8 bases in between. The CDR3 is 13 amino acids. Germline loops: CDR1 SNHLY, CDR2 FYNNEI. Here the CDR3 DNA reads TGTGCCAGCAGTCTACGACTCCAAGAGACCCAGTACTTC. Protein sequence: CASSLRLQETQYF.

This clone was seen only a few times. The V call is TRBV10-1, the J call TRBJ2-3, with 9 bases lining up with TRBD2. The trim removed 3 bases at V and 5 bases at J, leaving 12 bases unmatched. The CDR3 length is 17 residues. Germline CDR1 reads WNHNN; CDR2 reads SYGVQD (reference sequence). CDR3 sequence reads: CASSERPGLAFGDTQYF. The CDR3 bases are TGCGCCAGCAGTGAAAGACCGGGACTAGCTTTTGGAGATACGCAGTATTTT.

This rearrangement joins TRBV5-1 to TRBJ2-6; D unresolved. CDR1 and CDR2 (germline): SGHRS, YFSETQ. There are 14 residues in the CDR3. V lost 0 bases, J lost 4 bases, and 5 bases lay in between. CDR3 bases: TGCGCCAGCAGCTTGGACACCGGGGCCAACGTCCTGACTTTC. This encodes CASSLDTGANVLTF.

This clone turned up a few times. This rearrangement joins TRBV6-5 to TRBJ1-1, with D uncertain. The CDR3 extends over 13 amino acids. V lost 5 bases and J lost 1, with 8 bases in between. CDR1 and CDR2 (germline): MNHEY, SVGAGI. CDR3 amino acids: CASSPNRNTEAFF. The CDR3 DNA reads as TGTGCCAGCAGTCCCAACAGGAACACTGAAGCTTTCTTT.

This chain connects TRBV6-1 to TRBJ2-7; 9 nucleotides agree with TRBD2. Germline assignment: CDR1 MNHNS and CDR2 SASEGT. The J segment lost 2 bases and the V segment lost 2 bases, leaving 19 bases of the junction unmatched. This CDR3 comprises 20 residues. The CDR3 region is CASSERVGLAFNLPPYEQYF. As DNA, the CDR3 is TGTGCCAGCAGTGAACGCGTAGGACTAGCGTTTAACCTACCACCCTACGAGCAGTACTTC.

The chain has TRBV5-4 and TRBJ2-1; D call uncertain. The CDR3 has 16 residues. V lost 4 bases and J lost 2, with 16 bases in between. The V gene's germline CDR1 is SGHNT and CDR2 YYREEE (reference sequence). CDR3 DNA sequence: TGTGCCAGCAGCCAATTGCCGGTCCCCCCCTACAATGAGCAGTTCTTC. It is translated as CASSQLPVPPYNEQFF.

This sequence joins TRBV14 and TRBJ2-1, with 10 bases that match TRBD2. Germline V gene data show CDR1 as SGHDN and CDR2 as FVKESK. The CDR3 runs 14 residues. Trimming at V came to 5 bases and at J to 3 bases, leaving 1 base not matched to a gene. DNA of the CDR3: TGTGCCAGCAGCGGGACTAGCGACTACAATGAGCAGTTCTTC. Residues: CASSGTSDYNEQFF. Using reference TRBV14 and TRBJ2-1 for the parts outside the CDR3, the full variable domain is EAGVTQFPSHSVIEKGQTVTLRCDPISGHDNLYWYRRVMGKEIKFLLHFVKESKQDESGMPNNRFLAERTGGTYSTLKVQPAELEDSGVYFCASSGTSDYNEQFFGPGTRLTVL.

This chain joins TRBV11-2 and TRBJ1-3, with a tentative D call TRBD1 (5 bases). V was clipped by 1 base and J by 8 bases, with 9 bases between them. This CDR3 has 13 amino acids. Germline loops: CDR1 SGHAT, CDR2 FQNNGV. CDR3 nucleotides: TGTGCCAGCAGCTTAGCAGGGATGCACACCATATATTTT. This translates into CASSLAGMHTIYF.

The chain recombines TRBV6-5 with TRBJ1-2, with 9 bases matching TRBD1. Germline CDR1 and CDR2: MNHEY and SVGAGI. CDR3 length: 15 residues. The ends lost 8 bases at V and 2 bases at J; junction bases unmatched: 9. CDR3 protein: CASAERDRDNYGYTF. CDR3 nucleotide sequence: TGTGCCAGCGCTGAACGGGACAGGGACAACTATGGCTACACCTTC.

The V gene is TRBV5-6, the J gene TRBJ2-3, with D uncertain. The CDR3 covers 14 residues. Trimming removed 2 bases at V and 13 bases at J, with 20 bases between. CDR1 is SGHDT and CDR2 is YYEEEE in the germline V gene. The CDR3 here is CASSFGLVDIRKYF. CDR3 DNA sequence: TGTGCCAGCAGCTTCGGCCTAGTCGATATCAGGAAGTATTTT.

This clone was seen a few times. The chain carries TRBV5-1 and TRBJ2-3; D remains unclear. The CDR3 is made up of 15 amino acids. Trimming shortened V by 0 bases and J by 0 bases, and 8 bases separated the two germline ends. Looked up from germline, CDR1 is SGHRS and CDR2 is YFSETQ. CDR3 amino acids: CASSLGRVSTDTQYF. The CDR3 coding sequence is TGCGCCAGCAGCTTGGGCCGGGTTAGCACAGATACGCAGTATTTT.

The chain combines TRBV5-1 with TRBJ2-7, with TRBD1 matching 7 bases. With 4 bases clipped from V and 4 bases from J, the junction kept 8 bases outside the gene matches. CDR3 length: 14 residues. Germline V gives CDR1 SGHRS, CDR2 YFSETQ. Here the CDR3 reads CASSLGQPSYEQYF. CDR3 DNA sequence: TGCGCCAGCAGCCTGGGACAGCCATCGTACGAGCAGTACTTC. The variable domain in full, completed from reference TRBV5-1 and TRBJ2-7, reads KAGVTQTPRYLIKTRGQQVTLSCSPISGHRSVSWYQQTPGQGLQFLFEYFSETQRNKGNFPGRFSGRQFSNSRSEMNVSTLELGDSALYLCASSLGQPSYEQYFGPGTRLTVT.

CDR3 coding DNA: TGTGCCAGCAGATCGGGGGGCGCGAACACCGGGGAGCTGTTTTTT. Its protein is CASRSGGANTGELFF. The V and J genes are TRBV5-4 and TRBJ2-2; D possibly corresponds to TRBD2 (7 bases). The CDR3 has 15 residues. V was shortened by 5 bases and J by 0 bases, with 11 bases between the two germline ends. CDR1 is SGHNT and CDR2 is YYREEE in the germline V gene (reference sequence).

J is TRBJ1-4 and V is TRBV4-3; D gene uncertain. The CDR3 sequence is 16 residues long. The V end lost 1 base, the J end lost 6 bases, and 15 bases lay between the germline ends. In germline, CDR1 is LGHNA, CDR2 YSLEER. This chain's CDR3 is CASSQGYGVVYEKLFF. In nucleotides, the CDR3 is TGCGCCAGCAGCCAAGGGTATGGGGTCGTTTATGAAAAACTGTTTTTT.

The V and J genes are TRBV19 and TRBJ1-1; no reliable D call. The CDR3 spans 15 residues. The V end was cut by 5 bases, the J end by 4 bases, with 17 bases between. In germline, CDR1 is LNHDA, CDR2 SQIVND (reference sequence). This CDR3 is CASSSGPGRGTEAFF. CDR3 sequence (DNA): TGTGCCAGTAGTTCCGGCCCTGGCCGGGGCACTGAAGCTTTCTTT.

Only one count was recorded for this clone. The rearrangement uses TRBV19 and TRBJ2-2; D ambiguous. Trimming shortened V by 3 bases and J by 7 bases, and 6 bases separated the two germline ends. CDR3 size: 12 residues. Germline V gives CDR1 LNHDA, CDR2 SQIVND (reference sequence). CDR3 sequence reads: CASSINGGELFF. The CDR3 region has the DNA TGTGCCAGTAGTATTAATGGCGGGGAGCTGTTTTTT.

V and J are TRBV6-4 and TRBJ1-3; D is unresolved. The CDR3 is 13 amino acids. Germline V gene lookup returns CDR1 MRHNA and CDR2 SNTAGT. The V end lost 4 bases, the J end lost 4 bases, and 8 bases lay between the germline ends. The CDR3 coding sequence is TGTGCCAGCAGTGGAGCAGACGGAAACACCATATATTTT. Translation: CASSGADGNTIYF.

The chain has TRBV19 and TRBJ1-3; possible D gene TRBD1, 6 bases. The germline CDR1 and CDR2 sequences are LNHDA and SQIVND (reference sequence). The V end lost 3 bases, the J end lost 0 bases, and 12 bases lay between the germline ends. The CDR3 length is 16 residues. CDR3 loop: CASSIGTRSSGNTIYF. The CDR3 bases are TGTGCCAGTAGTATTGGGACACGTAGCTCTGGAAACACCATATATTTT.

The rearrangement links TRBV5-4 to TRBJ2-1, with TRBD2 identical over 10 bases. The J segment lost 2 bases and the V segment lost 4 bases, leaving 6 bases of the junction unmatched. Germline V gene lookup returns CDR1 SGHNT and CDR2 YYREEE (reference sequence). The length of the CDR3 is 16 residues. The CDR3 DNA reads TGTGCCAGCAGCCCTCTCGGACTAGCGGCCTACAATGAGCAGTTCTTC. Residues: CASSPLGLAAYNEQFF.